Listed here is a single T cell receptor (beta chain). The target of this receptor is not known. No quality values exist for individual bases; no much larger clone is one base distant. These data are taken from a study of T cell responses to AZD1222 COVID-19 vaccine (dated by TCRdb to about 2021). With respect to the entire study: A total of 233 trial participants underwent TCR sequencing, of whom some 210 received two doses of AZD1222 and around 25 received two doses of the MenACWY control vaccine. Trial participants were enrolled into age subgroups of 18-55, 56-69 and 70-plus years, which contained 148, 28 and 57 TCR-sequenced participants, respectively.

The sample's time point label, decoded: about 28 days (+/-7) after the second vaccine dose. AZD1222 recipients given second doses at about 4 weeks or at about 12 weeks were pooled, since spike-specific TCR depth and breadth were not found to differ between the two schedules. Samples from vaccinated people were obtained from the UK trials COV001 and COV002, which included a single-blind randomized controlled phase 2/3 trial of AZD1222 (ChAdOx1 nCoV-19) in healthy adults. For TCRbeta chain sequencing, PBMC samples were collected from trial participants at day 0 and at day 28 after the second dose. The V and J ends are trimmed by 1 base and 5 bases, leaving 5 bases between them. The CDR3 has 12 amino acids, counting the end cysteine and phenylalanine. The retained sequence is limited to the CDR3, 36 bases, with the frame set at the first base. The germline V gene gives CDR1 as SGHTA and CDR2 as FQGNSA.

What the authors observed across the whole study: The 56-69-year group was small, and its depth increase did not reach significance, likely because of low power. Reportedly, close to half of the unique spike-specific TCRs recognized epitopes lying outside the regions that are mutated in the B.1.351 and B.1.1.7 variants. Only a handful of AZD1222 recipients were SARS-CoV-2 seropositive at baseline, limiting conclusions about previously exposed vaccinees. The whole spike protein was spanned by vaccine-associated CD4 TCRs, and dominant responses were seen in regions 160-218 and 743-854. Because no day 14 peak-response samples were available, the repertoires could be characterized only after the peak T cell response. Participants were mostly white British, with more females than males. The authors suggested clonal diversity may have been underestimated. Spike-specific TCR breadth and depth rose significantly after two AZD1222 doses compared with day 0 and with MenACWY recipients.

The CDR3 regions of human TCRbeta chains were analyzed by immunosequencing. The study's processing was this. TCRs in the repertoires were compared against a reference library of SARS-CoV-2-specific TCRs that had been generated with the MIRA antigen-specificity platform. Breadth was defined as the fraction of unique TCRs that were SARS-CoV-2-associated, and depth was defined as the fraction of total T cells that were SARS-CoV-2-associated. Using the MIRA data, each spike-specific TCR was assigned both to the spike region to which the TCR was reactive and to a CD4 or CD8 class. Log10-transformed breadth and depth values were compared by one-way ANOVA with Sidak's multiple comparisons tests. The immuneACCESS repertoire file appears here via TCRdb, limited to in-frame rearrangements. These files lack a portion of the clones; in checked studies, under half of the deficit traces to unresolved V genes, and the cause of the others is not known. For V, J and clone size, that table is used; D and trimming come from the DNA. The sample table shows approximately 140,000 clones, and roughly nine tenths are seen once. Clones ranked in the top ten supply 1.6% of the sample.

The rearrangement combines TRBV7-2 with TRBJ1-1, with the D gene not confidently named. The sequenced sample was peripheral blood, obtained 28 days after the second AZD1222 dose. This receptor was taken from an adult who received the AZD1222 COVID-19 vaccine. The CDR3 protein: CASSLVRTEAFF. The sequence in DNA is TGTGCCAGCAGCTTAGTCCGTACTGAAGCTTTCTTT.